The 20 T cell receptor beta chains given below trace back to one sample, sequenced in a study of cytomegalovirus exposure and HLA in healthy donors. It was with 60 Vbeta and 13 Jbeta primers that the PCR ran. Some clones are missing from TCRdb's copy, which holds only in-frame ones; the method was immunoSEQ multiplex PCR. Among some 150,000 clones listed, 70% to 85% were seen once. Sequences were obtained from PBMCs. The receptors were gathered from a woman in her 30s in good health and CMV-seronegative.

The rearrangement joins TRBV2 to TRBJ2-5; D unresolved. The J call is in doubt because the DNA end fits TRBJ2-7 better. The CDR3 runs to 12 residues. Germline assignment: CDR1 SNHLY and CDR2 FYNNEI. CDR3 protein: CAGGGTSYEQYF. In DNA form, the CDR3 reads TGTGCCGGCGGTGGCACTTCCTACGAGCAGTACTTC.

The rearrangement uses TRBV19 and TRBJ2-7; TRBD1 matches 8 bases. The length of the CDR3 is 17 residues. V trimming: 3 bases; J trimming: 4 bases; junction bases outside the gene matches: 14. The germline V gene has CDR1 LNHDA and CDR2 SQIVND (reference sequence). The CDR3 loop reads CASSINLSADRAYEQYF. The CDR3 bases are TGTGCCAGTAGTATTAATCTCAGCGCGGACAGGGCTTACGAGCAGTACTTC.

This clone showed up just once. This sequence joins TRBV7-9 and TRBJ1-2; TRBD1 might be the D (5 bases). The V gene lost 5 bases and the J gene lost 4 bases, with 14 bases spanning the gap. CDR1 and CDR2 (germline): SEHNR, FQNEAQ (reference sequence). The CDR3 is made up of 14 amino acids. CDR3 sequence reads: CASSPRDFGYGYTF. The CDR3 DNA follows: TGTGCCAGCAGCCCCAGGGATTTTGGCTATGGCTACACCTTC.

The CDR3: CASRTGQGGNTIYF. The CDR3 region has the DNA TGTGCCAGCAGGACCGGACAGGGGGGAAACACCATATATTTT. V is TRBV27 and J is TRBJ1-3; 9 positions agree with TRBD1. After removal of 6 bases from V and 4 bases from J, the junction contained 4 bases not matched to a gene. This CDR3 is 14 amino acids long. CDR1 and CDR2 from the germline V gene are MNHEY and SMNVEV (reference sequence).

The V and J genes are TRBV15 and TRBJ2-7; D is undetermined. CDR3 length: 15 amino acids. V was trimmed by 0 bases and J by 0 bases, leaving 9 bases between them. Germline V gene data show CDR1 as LNHNV and CDR2 as YYDKDF (reference sequence). For the CDR3, the DNA is TGTGCCACCAGCAGAGATAGAGTCGCCTCCTACGAGCAGTACTTC. Translation gives CATSRDRVASYEQYF.

The V gene is TRBV7-9, the J gene TRBJ1-1; TRBD1 is a possible D gene (6 bases). Between the trimmed V and J ends, which lost 5 bases and 3 bases, there was a span of 10 bases. The CDR3 runs to 13 residues. CDR1 SEHNR and CDR2 FQNEAQ come from the germline V gene (reference sequence). CDR3 protein: CASSQQGYTEAFF. The CDR3, as DNA: TGTGCCAGCAGCCAACAGGGTTACACTGAAGCTTTCTTT. Full variable domain (rest looked up from reference TRBV7-9 and TRBJ1-1): DTGVSQNPRHKITKRGQNVTFRCDPISEHNRLYWYRQTLGQGPEFLTYFQNEAQLEKSRLLSDRFSAERPKGSFSTLEIQRTEQGDSAMYLCASSQQGYTEAFFGQGTRLTVV.

The J gene is TRBJ1-5, the V gene TRBV27; 12 positions match TRBD1. J gave up 0 bases and V 2 bases, and 11 bases lay outside the gene matches. Germline assignment: CDR1 MNHEY and CDR2 SMNVEV (reference sequence). This CDR3 has 20 residues. In DNA form, the CDR3 reads TGTGCCAGCAGTTTAAGGTGGGACAGGGGGCGATCCTATAGCAATCAGCCCCAGCATTTT. Its protein product is CASSLRWDRGRSYSNQPQHF.

CDR3 nucleotides: TGTGCCAGCAGTTTATTCATGGAGAAGCAGCCCCAGCATTTT. Translation: CASSLFMEKQPQHF. The chain has TRBV28 and TRBJ1-5; D remains unclear. CDR1 MDHEN and CDR2 SYDVKM come from the germline V gene. The CDR3 sequence is 14 residues long. V gave up 1 base and J gave up 7 bases, with 11 bases separating them. Full variable domain (missing parts from reference TRBV28 and TRBJ1-5): DVKVTQSSRYLVKRTGEKVFLECVQDMDHENMFWYRQDPGLGLRLIYFSYDVKMKEKGDIPEGYSVSREKKERFSLILESASTNQTSMYLCASSLFMEKQPQHFGDGTRLSIL.

This rearrangement joins TRBV27 to TRBJ2-7; 8 positions agree with TRBD2. The V segment lost 0 bases and the J segment 3 bases; nucleotides outside the gene matches: 7. The germline V gene has CDR1 MNHEY and CDR2 SMNVEV (reference sequence). CDR3 length: 16 residues. CDR3 sequence (DNA): TGTGCCAGCAGTTTATCGTCGCGCGGGAGGCACTACGAGCAGTACTTC. Protein sequence: CASSLSSRGRHYEQYF.

The rearrangement joins TRBV28 to TRBJ1-5; D is ambiguous. The CDR3 extends over 15 amino acids. The germline V and J ends were trimmed by 1 base and 2 bases, with 9 bases remaining between them. From germline, CDR1 is MDHEN and CDR2 SYDVKM. Here the CDR3 reads CASSLFPGGNQPQHF. DNA for the CDR3: TGTGCCAGCAGTTTATTCCCCGGTGGCAATCAGCCCCAGCATTTT. The whole variable domain, remainder taken from reference TRBV28 and TRBJ1-5, is DVKVTQSSRYLVKRTGEKVFLECVQDMDHENMFWYRQDPGLGLRLIYFSYDVKMKEKGDIPEGYSVSREKKERFSLILESASTNQTSMYLCASSLFPGGNQPQHFGDGTRLSIL.

This chain links TRBV30 with TRBJ1-1, with D unclear. The CDR3 is 12 amino acids. The V and J ends lost 4 bases and 5 bases respectively, with 11 bases between them. Germline-derived CDR1 and CDR2 are GTSNPN and SVGIG (reference sequence). The CDR3 DNA sequence: TGTGCCTGGAACAACGGGAATACTGAAGCTTTCTTT. Residues: CAWNNGNTEAFF.

The chain recombines TRBV7-9 with TRBJ1-4, with D possibly being TRBD1 (6 bases). From germline, CDR1 is SEHNR and CDR2 FQNEAQ (reference sequence). The length of the CDR3 is 14 residues. Deletions cut 3 bases from V and 10 bases from J, with 15 bases between. The CDR3 DNA follows: TGTGCCAGCAGCTTGGAAGGGGGTTACGGAAAACTGTTTTTT. This encodes CASSLEGGYGKLFF.

There are a few counts of this clone. This chain connects TRBV7-2 to TRBJ1-2, with a weak D call TRBD1 (6 bases). CDR3 length: 13 residues. The V end was cut by 0 bases, the J end by 8 bases, with 10 bases between. The germline gives CDR1 SGHTA, CDR2 FQGNSA. CDR3 in DNA: TGTGCCAGCAGCTTAGCTCAGGGGCACGGCTACACCTTC. Protein sequence: CASSLAQGHGYTF.

This clone was recorded only once. The chain uses TRBV15 and TRBJ2-5; 7 bases line up with TRBD1. Losses at the gene ends were 4 bases for V and 4 bases for J; bases not matched to a gene: 12. Germline CDR1 and CDR2: LNHNV and YYDKDF (reference sequence). The length of the CDR3 is 16 residues. The DNA of the CDR3 is TGTGCCACCAGCACGCTAGACAGGGATGGGGGAGAGACCCAGTACTTC. Amino acid sequence: CATSTLDRDGGETQYF.

The chain recombines TRBV25-1 with TRBJ2-7; maybe TRBD1 (5 bases). V was trimmed by 8 bases and J by 4 bases, leaving 18 bases between them. Germline V gene lookup returns CDR1 MGHDK and CDR2 SYGVNS. This CDR3 has 14 amino acids. The CDR3 loop is CASENPVGVYEQYF. CDR3 DNA: TGTGCCAGCGAAAACCCGGTAGGGGTATACGAGCAGTACTTC.

The gene calls are TRBV7-2 and TRBJ2-7; 7 bases agree with TRBD2. V was clipped by 3 bases and J by 1 base; unmatched bases: 3. CDR1 is SGHTA, CDR2 FQGNSA, per germline. This CDR3 spans 14 amino acids. The CDR3, as DNA: TGTGCCAGCAGCTTCCTGCGGGGGTCCTACGAGCAGTACTTC. This encodes CASSFLRGSYEQYF.

V gene TRBV5-6 combines with J gene TRBJ1-2; a possible D gene is TRBD1 (5 bases). Germline assignment: CDR1 SGHDT and CDR2 YYEEEE. CDR3 size: 13 residues. Trimming took 1 base from V and 4 from J, leaving 8 bases between them. The CDR3, as DNA: TGTGCCAGCAGCTTGCTTAGGGGCTATGGCTACACCTTC. Its protein product is CASSLLRGYGYTF.

The chain recombines TRBV29-1 with TRBJ1-2; D remains unclear. Trimming shortened V by 2 bases and J by 6 bases, and 10 bases separated the two germline ends. The CDR3 totals 12 residues. Germline V CDR1 and CDR2: SQVTM, ANQGSEA. The CDR3 DNA reads as TGCAGCGTTGAATTGGGAGATCATGGCTACACCTTC. Encoded protein: CSVELGDHGYTF.

The rearrangement uses TRBV14 and TRBJ2-7; D perhaps matches TRBD2 (6 bases). The germline V and J ends were trimmed by 4 bases and 4 bases, with 11 bases remaining between them. Germline V gene sequence: CDR1 SGHDN, CDR2 FVKESK. The CDR3 loop spans 13 amino acids. As DNA, the CDR3 is TGTGCCAGCAGCCCCGGAGGGACGTACGAGCAGTACTTC. It is translated as CASSPGGTYEQYF. Variable domain in full (rest from reference TRBV14 and TRBJ2-7): EAGVTQFPSHSVIEKGQTVTLRCDPISGHDNLYWYRRVMGKEIKFLLHFVKESKQDESGMPNNRFLAERTGGTYSTLKVQPAELEDSGVYFCASSPGGTYEQYFGPGTRLTVT.

The CDR3 protein is CASTSDRGSWGYTF. CDR3 nucleotide sequence: TGTGCCAGTACCTCCGACAGGGGATCTTGGGGCTACACCTTC. This rearrangement joins TRBV18 to TRBJ1-2; 8 positions agree with TRBD1. This CDR3 comprises 14 residues. The germline V gene encodes CDR1 KGHSH and CDR2 LQKENI. V trimming: 9 bases; J trimming: 8 bases; junction bases outside the gene matches: 14.